This TCR beta chain appears in the sequencing data of a study of blood T cell repertoires in COVID-19. Study summary: PBMCs, B-cell-depleted T cells, or T cells were the source of the cDNA or gDNA that made up the material.

This clone was counted a single time. The V and J ends lost 6 bases and 5 bases, in that order; junction bases with no gene match: 14. The CDR3 extends over 16 amino acids. From germline, CDR1 is SGHTA and CDR2 FQGNSA. The repertoire was sequenced with immunoSEQ multiplex PCR; TCRdb's copy has only in-frame clones and lacks some. The sample yields 25,000 to 35,000 clones, roughly nine tenths seen once. This clonotype originated in a human donor in a cohort sampled during active COVID-19. Material for sequencing was peripheral blood. J is TRBJ2-3 and V is TRBV7-2, with TRBD2 identical over 7 bases. CDR3 DNA: TGTGCCAGCAGTTCTACCGGGGGGATGGTGGGAGATACGCAGTATTTT. This codes for CASSSTGGMVGDTQYF.